The present entry profiles one T cell receptor (beta chain) with its context. V was shortened by 5 bases and J by 0 bases, with 17 bases between the two germline ends. Germline loops: CDR1 SGHNT, CDR2 YENEEA. The CDR3 runs to 17 residues. This sample is part of a study of OX40 agonist ivuxolimab in advanced cancers. Clones were read by immunoSEQ multiplex PCR, and TCRdb kept only the in-frame ones, dropping some. The sample has about 27,000 clones, around three quarters seen once. The sample in question was CD4+ or CD8+ T cells sorted from blood, obtained in a trial of the OX40 agonist ivuxolimab. The clonotype originates from an adult with an advanced solid tumor such as melanoma, head and neck, liver or kidney cancer. The chain carries TRBV11-3 and TRBJ2-1, with TRBD1 as a possible D gene (6 bases). CDR3 sequence: CASSGRTGSNSYNEQFF. CDR3 DNA: TGTGCCAGCAGCGGACGAACAGGGTCTAACTCCTACAATGAGCAGTTCTTC.